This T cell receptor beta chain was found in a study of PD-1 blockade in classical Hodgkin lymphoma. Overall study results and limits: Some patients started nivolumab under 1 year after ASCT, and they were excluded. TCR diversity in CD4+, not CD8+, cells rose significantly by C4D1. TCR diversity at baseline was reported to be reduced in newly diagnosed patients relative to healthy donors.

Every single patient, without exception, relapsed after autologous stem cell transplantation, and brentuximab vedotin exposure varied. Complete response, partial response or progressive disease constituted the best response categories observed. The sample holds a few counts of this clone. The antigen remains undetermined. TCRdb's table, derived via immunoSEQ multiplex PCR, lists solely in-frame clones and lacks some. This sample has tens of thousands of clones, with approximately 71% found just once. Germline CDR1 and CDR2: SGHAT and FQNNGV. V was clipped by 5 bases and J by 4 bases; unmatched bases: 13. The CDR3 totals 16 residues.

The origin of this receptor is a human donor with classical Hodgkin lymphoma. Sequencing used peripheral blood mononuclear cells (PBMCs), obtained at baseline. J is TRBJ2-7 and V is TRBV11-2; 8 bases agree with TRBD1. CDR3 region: CASSPGQVIISYEQYF. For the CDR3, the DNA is TGTGCCAGCAGCCCGGGACAGGTTATCATTTCATACGAGCAGTACTTC.